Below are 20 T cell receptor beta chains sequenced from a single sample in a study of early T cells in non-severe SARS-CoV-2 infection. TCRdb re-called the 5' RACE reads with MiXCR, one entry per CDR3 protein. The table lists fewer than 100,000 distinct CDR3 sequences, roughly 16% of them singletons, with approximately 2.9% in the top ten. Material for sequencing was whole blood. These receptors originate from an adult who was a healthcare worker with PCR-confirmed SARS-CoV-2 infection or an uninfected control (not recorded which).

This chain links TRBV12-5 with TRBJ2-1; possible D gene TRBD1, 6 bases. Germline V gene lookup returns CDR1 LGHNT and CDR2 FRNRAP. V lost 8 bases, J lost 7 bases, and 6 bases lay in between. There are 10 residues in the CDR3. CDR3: CASQGNEQFF. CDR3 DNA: TGTGCTAGTCAGGGGAATGAGCAGTTCTTC.

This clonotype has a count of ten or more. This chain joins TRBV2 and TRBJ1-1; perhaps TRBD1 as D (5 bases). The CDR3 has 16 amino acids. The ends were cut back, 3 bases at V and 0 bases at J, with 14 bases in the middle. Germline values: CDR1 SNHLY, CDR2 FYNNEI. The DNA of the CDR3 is TGTGCCAGCAGTGAGAGGCCGGTGGGGGTGAACACTGAAGCTTTCTTT. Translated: CASSERPVGVNTEAFF.

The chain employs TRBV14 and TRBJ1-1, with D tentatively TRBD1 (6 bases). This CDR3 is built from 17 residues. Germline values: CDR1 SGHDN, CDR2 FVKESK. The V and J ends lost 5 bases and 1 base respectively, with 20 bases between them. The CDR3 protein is CASSVTDRIYPNTEAFF. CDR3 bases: TGTGCCAGCAGCGTGACAGACAGGATCTACCCGAACACTGAAGCTTTCTTT.

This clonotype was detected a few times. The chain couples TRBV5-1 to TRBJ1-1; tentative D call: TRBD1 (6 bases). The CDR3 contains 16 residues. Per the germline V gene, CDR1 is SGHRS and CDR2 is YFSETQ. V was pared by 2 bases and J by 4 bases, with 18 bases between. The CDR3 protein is CASSLYEQGGSTEAFF. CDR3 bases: TGCGCCAGCAGCTTATACGAACAGGGAGGCAGCACTGAAGCTTTCTTT.

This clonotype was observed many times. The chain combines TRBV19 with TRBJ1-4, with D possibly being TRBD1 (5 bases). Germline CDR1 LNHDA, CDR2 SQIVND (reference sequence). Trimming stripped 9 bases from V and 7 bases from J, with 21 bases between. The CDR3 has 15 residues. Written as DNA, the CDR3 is TGTGCCAGCAGGACCCAGGGTCACGGGGGTGAAAAACTGTTTTTT. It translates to CASRTQGHGGEKLFF.

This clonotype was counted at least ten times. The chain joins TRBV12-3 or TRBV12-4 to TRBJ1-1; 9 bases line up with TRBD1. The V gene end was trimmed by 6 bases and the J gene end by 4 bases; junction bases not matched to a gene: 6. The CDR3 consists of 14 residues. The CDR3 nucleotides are TGTGCCAGCAGCCCCGGACAGGGGAGCACTGAAGCTTTCTTT. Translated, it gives CASSPGQGSTEAFF.

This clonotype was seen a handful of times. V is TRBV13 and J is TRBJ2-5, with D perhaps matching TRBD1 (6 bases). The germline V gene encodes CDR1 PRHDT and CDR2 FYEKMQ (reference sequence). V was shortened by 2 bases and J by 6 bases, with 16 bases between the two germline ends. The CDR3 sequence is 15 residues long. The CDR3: CASSLLGQGIQTQYF. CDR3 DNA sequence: TGTGCCAGCAGCTTACTAGGTCAGGGGATACAGACCCAGTACTTC.

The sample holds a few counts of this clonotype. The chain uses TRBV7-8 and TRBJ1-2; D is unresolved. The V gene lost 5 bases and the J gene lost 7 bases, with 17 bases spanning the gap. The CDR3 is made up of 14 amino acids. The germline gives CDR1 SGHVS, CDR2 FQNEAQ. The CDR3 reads CASSVRRSESGYTF. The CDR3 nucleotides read TGTGCCAGCAGCGTCAGGAGGAGTGAGTCTGGCTACACCTTC. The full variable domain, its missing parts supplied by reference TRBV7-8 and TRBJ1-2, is GAGVSQSPRYKVAKRGQDVALRCDPISGHVSLFWYQQALGQGPEFLTYFQNEAQLDKSGLPSDRFFAERPEGSVSTLKIQRTQQEDSAVYLCASSVRRSESGYTFGSGTRLTVV.

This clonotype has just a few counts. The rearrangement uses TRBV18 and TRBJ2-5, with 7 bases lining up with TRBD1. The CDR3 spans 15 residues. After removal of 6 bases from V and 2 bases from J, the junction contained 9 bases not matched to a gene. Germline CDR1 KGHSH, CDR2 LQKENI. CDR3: CASSRSGTEQETQYF. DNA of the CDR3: TGTGCCAGCTCCCGCTCCGGGACAGAACAAGAGACCCAGTACTTC.

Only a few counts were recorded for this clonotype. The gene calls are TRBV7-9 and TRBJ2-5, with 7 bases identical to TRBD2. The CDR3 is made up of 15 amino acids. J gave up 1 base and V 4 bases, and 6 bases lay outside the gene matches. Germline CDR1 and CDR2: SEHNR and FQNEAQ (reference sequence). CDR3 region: CASSSSGDGQETQYF. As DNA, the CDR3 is TGTGCCAGCAGCTCCAGCGGGGACGGCCAAGAGACCCAGTACTTC.

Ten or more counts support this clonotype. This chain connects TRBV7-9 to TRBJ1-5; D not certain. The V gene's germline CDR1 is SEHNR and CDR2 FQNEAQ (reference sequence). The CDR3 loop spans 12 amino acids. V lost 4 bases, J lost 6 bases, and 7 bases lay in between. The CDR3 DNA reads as TGTGCCAGCAGCTCCGGAAGTCAGCCCCAGCATTTT. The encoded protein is CASSSGSQPQHF.

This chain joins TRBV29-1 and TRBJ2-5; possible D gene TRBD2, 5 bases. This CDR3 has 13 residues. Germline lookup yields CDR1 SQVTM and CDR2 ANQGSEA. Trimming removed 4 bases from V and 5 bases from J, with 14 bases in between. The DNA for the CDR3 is TGCAGCGTTGGTAAGCGGTTGATCGAGACCCAGTACTTC. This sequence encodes CSVGKRLIETQYF. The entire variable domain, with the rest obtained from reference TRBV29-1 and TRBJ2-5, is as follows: SAVISQKPSRDICQRGTSLTIQCQVDSQVTMMFWYRQQPGQSLTLIATANQGSEATYESGFVIDKFPISRPNLTFSTLTVSNMSPEDSSIYLCSVGKRLIETQYFGPGTRLLVL.

DNA of the CDR3: TGTGCCAGCAGCCAAGCCAACTCCAATGAGCAGTTCTTC. Amino acids: CASSQANSNEQFF. The rearrangement links TRBV3-1 to TRBJ2-1; D remains ambiguous. The CDR3 is 13 amino acids. V lost 1 base and J 6 bases, leaving 7 bases between the germline ends. Germline V gene data show CDR1 as LGHDT and CDR2 as YNNKEL (reference sequence).

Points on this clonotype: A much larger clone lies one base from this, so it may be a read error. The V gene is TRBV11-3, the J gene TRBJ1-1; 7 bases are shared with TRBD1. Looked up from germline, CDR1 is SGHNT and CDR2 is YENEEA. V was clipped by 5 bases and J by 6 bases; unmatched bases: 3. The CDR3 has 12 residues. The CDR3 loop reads CASSPGTAEAFF. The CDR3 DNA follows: TGTGCCAGCAGCCCCGGGACAGCTGAAGCTTTCTTT.

Here the CDR3 reads CASSFRRDRGLTEAFF. DNA for the CDR3: TGTGCCAGCAGTTTCAGGCGGGACAGGGGGTTGACTGAAGCTTTCTTT. V gene TRBV27 combines with J gene TRBJ1-1; 11 nucleotides agree with TRBD1. The CDR3 has 16 residues. Germline CDR1 MNHEY, CDR2 SMNVEV (reference sequence). Germline trimming cut 3 bases from V and 5 bases from J; bases unmatched to any gene: 8.

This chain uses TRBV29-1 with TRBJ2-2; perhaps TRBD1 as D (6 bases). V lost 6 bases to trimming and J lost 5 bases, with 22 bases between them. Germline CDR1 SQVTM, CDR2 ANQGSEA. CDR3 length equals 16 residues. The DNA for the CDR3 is TGCAGCGTCGTTCCCGAATCCGGGACAACTACCGGGGAGCTGTTTTTT. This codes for CSVVPESGTTTGELFF.

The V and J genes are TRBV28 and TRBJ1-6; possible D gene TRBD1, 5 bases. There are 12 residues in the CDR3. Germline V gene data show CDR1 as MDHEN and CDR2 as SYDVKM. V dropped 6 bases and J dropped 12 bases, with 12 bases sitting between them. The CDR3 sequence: CASSRGTGPLHF. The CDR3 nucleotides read TGTGCCAGCAGCCGCGGGACGGGACCCCTCCACTTT.

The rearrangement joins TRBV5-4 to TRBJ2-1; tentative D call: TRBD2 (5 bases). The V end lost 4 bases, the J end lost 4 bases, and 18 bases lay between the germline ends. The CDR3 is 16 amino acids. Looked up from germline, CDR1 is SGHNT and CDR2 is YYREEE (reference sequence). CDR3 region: CASSEVASPTYNEQFF. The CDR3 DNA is TGTGCCAGCAGCGAGGTGGCTAGCCCCACTTACAATGAGCAGTTCTTC.

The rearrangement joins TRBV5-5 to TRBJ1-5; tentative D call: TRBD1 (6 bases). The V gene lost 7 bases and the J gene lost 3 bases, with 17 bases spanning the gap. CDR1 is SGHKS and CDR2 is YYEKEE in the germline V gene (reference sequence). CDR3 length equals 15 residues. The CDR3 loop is CASQVGGADNQPQHF. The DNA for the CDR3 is TGTGCCAGCCAGGTTGGGGGGGCGGACAATCAGCCCCAGCATTTT.

The CDR3 DNA sequence: TGTGCCAGCATGGGAGCCAGGGGGCTGGGCAATCAGCCCCAGCATTTT. Amino acids: CASMGARGLGNQPQHF. The V and J genes are TRBV2 and TRBJ1-5, with TRBD1 matching 8 bases. The CDR3 spans 16 residues. Germline lookup yields CDR1 SNHLY and CDR2 FYNNEI. V lost 7 bases and J lost 2; bases outside the gene matches: 10.